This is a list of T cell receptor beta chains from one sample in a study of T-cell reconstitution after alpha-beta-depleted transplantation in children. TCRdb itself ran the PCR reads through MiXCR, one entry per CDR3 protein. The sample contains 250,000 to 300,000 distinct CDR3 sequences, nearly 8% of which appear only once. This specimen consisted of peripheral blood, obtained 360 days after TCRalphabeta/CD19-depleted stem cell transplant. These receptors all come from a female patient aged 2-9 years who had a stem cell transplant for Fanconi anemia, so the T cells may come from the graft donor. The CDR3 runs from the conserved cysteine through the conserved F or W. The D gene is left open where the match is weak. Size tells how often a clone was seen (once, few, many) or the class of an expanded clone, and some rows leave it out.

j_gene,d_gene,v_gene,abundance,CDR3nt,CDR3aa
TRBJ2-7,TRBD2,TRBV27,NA,TGTGCCAGCAGTTTAGCGACCCAGCGGGAGGGCATTGGCTACGAGCAGTACTTC,CASSLATQREGIGYEQYF
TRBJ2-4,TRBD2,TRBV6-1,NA,TGTGCCAGCAGTGTTAGCGCGTCCAGACTAGCAAGTAACATTCAGTACTTC,CASSVSASRLASNIQYF
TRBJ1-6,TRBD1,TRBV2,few,TGTGCCAGCAGTGAAGGGACAGGGATATATTCACCCCTCCACTTT,CASSEGTGIYSPLHF
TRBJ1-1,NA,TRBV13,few,TGTGCCAGCAGCTTAGGCTTTCAAGGGCGGAACACTGAAGCTTTCTTT,CASSLGFQGRNTEAFF
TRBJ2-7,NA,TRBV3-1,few,TGTGCCAGCAGCCAAGAGGCGGTAAAATCCTACGAGCAGTACTTC,CASSQEAVKSYEQYF
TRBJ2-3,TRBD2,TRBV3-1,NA,TGTGCCTCCTGCAAGCGGGGGGCAGGCACAGATACGCAGTATTTT,CASCKRGAGTDTQYF
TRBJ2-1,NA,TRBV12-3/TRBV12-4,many,TGTGCCAGCAGTTTAATGGGGGATCGTTACGATGAGCAGTTCTTC,CASSLMGDRYDEQFF
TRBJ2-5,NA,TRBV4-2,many,TGTGCCAGCAGCCAAGAACCGAGTTGGGGACACGAGTCCTTAAAAGAGACCCAGTACTTC,CASSQEPSWGHESLKETQYF
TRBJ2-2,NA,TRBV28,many,TGTGCCAGCAGTTTGTCCCCCGCAGGCAACACCGGGGAGCTGTTTTTT,CASSLSPAGNTGELFF
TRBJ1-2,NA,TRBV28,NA,TGTGCCAGCAGTTTAAGAGCCGGGGGGCAGCGCTATGGCTACACCTTC,CASSLRAGGQRYGYTF
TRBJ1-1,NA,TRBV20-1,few,TGCAGTGCTAGTGGGGGCTGGGGGAACACTGAAGCTTTCTTT,CSASGGWGNTEAFF
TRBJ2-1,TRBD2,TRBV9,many,TGTGCCAGCAGCGTAGTTGCGGGAGTGAATGAGCAGTTCTTC,CASSVVAGVNEQFF
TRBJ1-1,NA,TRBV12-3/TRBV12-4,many,TGTGCCAGCAGTTTTCGACAAACAGGGACCAACACTGAAGCTTTCTTT,CASSFRQTGTNTEAFF
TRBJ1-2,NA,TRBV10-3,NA,TGTGCCATTAATCGGCCAGGGGAAGTCGGCTACACCTTC,CAINRPGEVGYTF
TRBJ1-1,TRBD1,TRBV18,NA,TGTGCCAGCTCACCCGGGACAGGGGGCTACACTGAAGCTTTCTTT,CASSPGTGGYTEAFF
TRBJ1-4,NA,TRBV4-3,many,TGCGCCAGCAGCCAAGATTTGGAGGGTTTGCAACTGTTTTTT,CASSQDLEGLQLFF
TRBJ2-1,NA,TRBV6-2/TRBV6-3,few,TGTGCCAGCACCACACGTCGAGGGCCCCTATCCTACAATGAGCAGTTCTTC,CASTTRRGPLSYNEQFF
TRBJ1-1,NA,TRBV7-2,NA,TGTGCCAGCAGCCCCCCACAGCAGAACACTGAAGCTTTCTTT,CASSPPQQNTEAFF
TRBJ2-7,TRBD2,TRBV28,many,TGTGCCAGCAGACCTCAATTAGCGGGATCACACGAGCAGTACTTC,CASRPQLAGSHEQYF
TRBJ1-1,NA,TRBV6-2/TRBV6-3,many,TGTGCCAGCAGAAAGAGGGGTTCTGAAGCTTTCTTT,CASRKRGSEAFF
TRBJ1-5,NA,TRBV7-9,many,TGTGCCAGCAGCCCCGGAGGGCCAAATCAGCCCCAGCATTTT,CASSPGGPNQPQHF
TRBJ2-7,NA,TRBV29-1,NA,TGCAGCGTTGAAAAGGAGGGTTTTTCCACCTACGAGCAGTACTTC,CSVEKEGFSTYEQYF
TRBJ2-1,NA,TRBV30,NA,TGTGCCTGGAATAGGGATTACAATGAGCAGTTCTTC,CAWNRDYNEQFF
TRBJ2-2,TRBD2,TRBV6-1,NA,TGTGCCAGCGACCCACGGGCGGGGGGGCCCGGCGGGGAGCTGTTTTTT,CASDPRAGGPGGELFF
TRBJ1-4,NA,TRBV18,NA,TGTGCCAGCTCACCCGGAGCCGAGGTGGAAAAACTGTTTTTT,CASSPGAEVEKLFF
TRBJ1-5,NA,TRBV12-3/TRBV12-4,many,TGTGCCAGCAGTTCAGGGCTGACCCAGCATTTT,CASSSGLTQHF
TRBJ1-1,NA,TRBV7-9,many,TGTGCCAGCAGCTACACGAACACTGAAGCTTTCTTT,CASSYTNTEAFF
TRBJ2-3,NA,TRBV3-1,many,TGTGCCAGCAGCCGCCCCCGGTATGGTACGCAGTATTTT,CASSRPRYGTQYF